This T cell receptor (beta chain) was captured in a study of identical twins. Study results and caveats: Insertions were fewer in abundant cord blood beta clonotypes, whereas memory repertoires showed none of this pattern.

Germline V gene lookup returns CDR1 SNHLY and CDR2 FYNNEI. The CDR3 consists of 13 residues. Trimming removed 6 bases from V and 4 bases from J, with 12 bases in between. Via MiXCR, TCRdb re-called the 5' RACE reads, giving one row per CDR3 protein. There are approximately 210,000 distinct CDR3 sequences in the sample; 5.5% to 7.5% occur only once, and about 14% lies in the top ten. In the case of this clonotype: Its antigen is not known.

This sample was shared with a second study, whose subject was T cells expressing NK-cell markers. That work adds: The study found these clonotypes also leading the CD3+CD56-NKG2C+ fraction in a few donors.

The rearrangement joins TRBV2 to TRBJ1-1, with TRBD1 as a possible D gene (6 bases). The receptor was isolated from a woman aged 18 to 35 in good health. The sample comprised CD8+ T cells sorted from blood. The CDR3 is CASRAAGATEAFF. The CDR3 DNA reads as TGTGCCAGCAGGGCGGCGGGGGCCACTGAAGCTTTCTTT.